This TCR beta chain originates from a study of T cell repertoires in cytomegalovirus infection. Study-level findings and limits: It was HLA-C-restricted CMV-specific TCR beta clonotypes that dominated the response ex vivo.

In its sample, this clonotype was seen a few times. Its antigen is as yet unknown. TCRdb analysed the reads with MiXCR anew, one entry per CDR3 protein. The sample has approximately 180,000 distinct CDR3 sequences, about 15% seen once; the top ten hold approximately 25%. The V gene lost 3 bases and the J gene lost 4 bases, with 10 bases spanning the gap. The CDR3 loop spans 13 amino acids. This sequence joins TRBV12-3 or TRBV12-4 and TRBJ2-7; D remains unclear. The source is a human donor in good health (CMV status not recorded). Some clones in this sample may be carry-over from other donors' samples. Sequencing input: CD8+ T cells from PBMCs. The CDR3 bases are TGTGCCAGCAGTTTCGGCGTAGTTTACGAGCAGTACTTC. Translated: CASSFGVVYEQYF.